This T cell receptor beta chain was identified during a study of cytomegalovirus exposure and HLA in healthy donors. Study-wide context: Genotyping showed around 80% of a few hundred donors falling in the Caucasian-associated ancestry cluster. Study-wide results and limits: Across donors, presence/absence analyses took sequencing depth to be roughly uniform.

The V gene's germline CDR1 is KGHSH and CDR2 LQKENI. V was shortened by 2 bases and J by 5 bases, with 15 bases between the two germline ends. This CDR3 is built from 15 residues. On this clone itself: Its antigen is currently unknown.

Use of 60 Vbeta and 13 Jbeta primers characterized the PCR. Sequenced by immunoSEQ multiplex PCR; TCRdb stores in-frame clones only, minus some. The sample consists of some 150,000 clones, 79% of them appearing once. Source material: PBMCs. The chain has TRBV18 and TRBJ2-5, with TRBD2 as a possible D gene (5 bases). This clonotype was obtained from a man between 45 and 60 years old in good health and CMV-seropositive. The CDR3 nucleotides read TGTGCCAGCTCACCAGAGTTCGGGGTCCAGGAGACCCAGTACTTC. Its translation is CASSPEFGVQETQYF.